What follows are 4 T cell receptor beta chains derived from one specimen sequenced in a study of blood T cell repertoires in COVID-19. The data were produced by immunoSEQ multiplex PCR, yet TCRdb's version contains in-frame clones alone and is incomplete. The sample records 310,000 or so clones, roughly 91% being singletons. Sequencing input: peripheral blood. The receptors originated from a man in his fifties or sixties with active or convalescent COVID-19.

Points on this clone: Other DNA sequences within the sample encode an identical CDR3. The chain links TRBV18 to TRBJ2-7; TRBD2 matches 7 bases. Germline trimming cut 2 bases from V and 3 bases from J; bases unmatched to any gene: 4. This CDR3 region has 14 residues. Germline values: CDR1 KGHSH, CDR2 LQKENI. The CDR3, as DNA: TGTGCCAGCTCACCAGGGACGGGGGGCTACGAGCAGTACTTC. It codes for CASSPGTGGYEQYF.

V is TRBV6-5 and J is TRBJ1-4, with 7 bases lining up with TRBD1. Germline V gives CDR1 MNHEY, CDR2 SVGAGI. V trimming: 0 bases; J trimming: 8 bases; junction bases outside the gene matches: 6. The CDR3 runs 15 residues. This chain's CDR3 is CASSYSGTVGEKLFF. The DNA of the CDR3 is TGTGCCAGCAGTTACTCCGGGACAGTGGGGGAAAAACTGTTTTTT.

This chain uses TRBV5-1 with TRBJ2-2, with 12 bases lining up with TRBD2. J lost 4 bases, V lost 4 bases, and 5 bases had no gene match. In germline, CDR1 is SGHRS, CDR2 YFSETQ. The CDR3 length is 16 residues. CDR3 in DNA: TGCGCCAGCAGCAGGGGGACTAGCGGGCCCACCGGGGAGCTGTTTTTT. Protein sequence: CASSRGTSGPTGELFF.

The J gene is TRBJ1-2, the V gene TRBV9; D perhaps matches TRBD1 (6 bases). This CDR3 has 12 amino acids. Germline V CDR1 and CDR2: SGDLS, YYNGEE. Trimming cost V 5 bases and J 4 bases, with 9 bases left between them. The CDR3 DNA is TGTGCCAGCAGGGCAGGGGTCTATGGCTACACCTTC. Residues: CASRAGVYGYTF.